These 18 T cell receptor beta chains were sequenced from one sample in a study of T cells expressing NK-cell markers. From its re-call of the 5' RACE reads, TCRdb lists each CDR3 protein once, without DNA. In all, the sample yields about 170,000 distinct CDR3 sequences. Sequenced input: blood T cells: a sorted CD56 or NKG2C T cell subset, CD4+ or CD8+ T cells, or bulk PBMC T cells (not recorded which). These receptors all stem from a man aged 18 to 69 in good health.

J is TRBJ2-6 and V is TRBV19; TCRdb picks TRBD1, but there is no DNA to check that call. The V gene's germline CDR1 is LNHDA and CDR2 SQIVND (reference sequence). The CDR3 extends over 16 amino acids. Here the CDR3 reads CASSTQTGTGANVLTF.

This CDR3 is CASSERGGRNQPQHF. The rearrangement uses TRBV7-8 and TRBJ1-5. Germline loops: CDR1 SGHVS, CDR2 FQNEAQ. The CDR3 has 15 amino acids.

The chain employs TRBV14 and TRBJ1-2; lacking DNA, the TRBD1 call made by TCRdb goes unchecked. The germline V gene encodes CDR1 SGHDN and CDR2 FVKESK. CDR3 length: 14 amino acids. The CDR3 sequence: CASSQPLDRDGYTF.

The chain couples TRBV21-1 to TRBJ1-5; TCRdb's assignment of TRBD1 cannot be checked, as there is no DNA. TRBV21-1 constitutes a pseudogene. The CDR3 extends over 16 amino acids. The CDR3 protein is CASSSGGDTTNQPQHF.

The chain joins TRBV6-2 or TRBV6-3 to TRBJ2-3. CDR1 and CDR2 (germline): MNHEY, SVGEGT. The CDR3 length is 14 residues. CDR3 protein: CASSYAGDTDTQYF.

This chain connects TRBV14 to TRBJ2-7; absent DNA, TCRdb's TRBD2 call cannot be checked. This CDR3 region has 15 residues. Germline CDR1 reads SGHDN; CDR2 reads FVKESK. CDR3 region: CASSQEGSGFYEQYF.

V gene TRBV7-9 combines with J gene TRBJ2-2; the D call of TRBD1 rests on TCRdb alone, since no DNA is present to check it. This CDR3 region has 16 residues. Germline V gene lookup returns CDR1 SEHNR and CDR2 FQNEAQ (reference sequence). The CDR3 region is CASSSSGTDNTGELFF. The full variable domain, in which reference TRBV7-9 and TRBJ2-2 provide the parts outside the CDR3, is DTGVSQNPRHKITKRGQNVTFRCDPISEHNRLYWYRQTLGQGPEFLTYFQNEAQLEKSRLLSDRFSAERPKGSFSTLEIQRTEQGDSAMYLCASSSSGTDNTGELFFGEGSRLTVL.

The CDR3 region is CASNTGQGVSNEKLFF. This chain links TRBV9 with TRBJ1-4; TCRdb selects TRBD1, and the lack of DNA leaves this call unchecked. CDR3 size: 16 residues. CDR1 and CDR2 from the germline V gene are SGDLS and YYNGEE.

J is TRBJ1-6 and V is TRBV21-1; TCRdb's D gene call, TRBD1, goes unchecked for lack of DNA. TRBV21-1 is a pseudogene locus. The CDR3 runs to 20 residues. CDR3: CASSKGGGTPWGSYNSPLHF.

The V gene is TRBV7-8, the J gene TRBJ1-1; TCRdb proposes TRBD1, but this gene call is untestable without DNA. The CDR3 extends over 13 amino acids. CDR1 and CDR2 from the germline V gene are SGHVS and FQNEAQ. The CDR3 reads CASSAQGPTEAFF.

J is TRBJ2-2 and V is TRBV1; the D call of TRBD2 rests on TCRdb alone, since no DNA is present to check it. TRBV1 is annotated as a pseudogene. The CDR3 sequence is 18 residues long. CDR3 region: CTSSHRCSGGALGGELFF.

The genes are TRBV7-3 and TRBJ2-5; absent DNA, TCRdb's TRBD2 call cannot be checked. CDR1 SGHTA and CDR2 FQGTGA come from the germline V gene. The CDR3 is made up of 17 amino acids. The CDR3 sequence: CASSSGRLAGSQETQYF.

The rearrangement uses TRBV13 and TRBJ2-7; TCRdb's D call of TRBD2 is untestable without DNA. The CDR3 has 16 amino acids. CDR1 PRHDT and CDR2 FYEKMQ come from the germline V gene (reference sequence). CDR3 sequence reads: CASSLTTPGGTYEQYF.

The chain combines TRBV19 with TRBJ1-1. CDR3 length equals 13 residues. Germline CDR1 and CDR2: LNHDA and SQIVND (reference sequence). The CDR3 loop reads CASRPAGSTEAFF.

The chain is built from TRBV9 and TRBJ2-7. The CDR3 runs to 15 residues. The germline V gene has CDR1 SGDLS and CDR2 YYNGEE. CDR3 region: CASSVDSGSSYEQYF.

The chain is built from TRBV4-1 and TRBJ2-5; the TCRdb call, TRBD1, lacks DNA for checking. The CDR3 has 15 residues. Germline lookup yields CDR1 MGHRA and CDR2 YSYEKL. The CDR3 here is CASSKKWDAQETQYF.

The J gene is TRBJ1-1, the V gene TRBV28; TCRdb designates TRBD1, a call that cannot be tested without DNA. The CDR3 loop spans 14 amino acids. Looked up from germline, CDR1 is MDHEN and CDR2 is SYDVKM. The CDR3 loop is CASSLQGLGTEAFF.

This chain connects TRBV6-2 or TRBV6-3 to TRBJ1-6; the D gene TCRdb calls, TRBD1, cannot be checked with no DNA. Germline V gene lookup returns CDR1 MNHEY and CDR2 SVGEGT. The CDR3 spans 20 residues. CDR3: CASSYMVGRGFGSYNSPLHF.